This TCR beta chain was captured in a study of persistence of HIV-infected CD4 T cells. Study-wide points: TCR oligoclonality correlated with proviral oligoclonality in the same sorted populations. CMV- and Gag-responding cells had lower TCRbeta richness than CD3/CD28-responding cells. The rare CMV-responding cells with HIV-1 proviruses were not separately TCR-sequenced.

V shed 5 bases, J shed 4 bases, and the junction held 10 bases outside the gene matches. This CDR3 has 15 residues. Germline CDR1 reads MNHEY; CDR2 reads SVGAGI. Lysates of CMV-infected fibroblasts at 10 ug/mL stimulated these cells. Memory cells lacking CD40L and CD69 with high CD45RO were sorted. Plasma HIV-1 RNA stayed below 50 copies/mL for at least 4 years. Sequencing used immunoSEQ version 4 in survey mode. This table comes from immunoSEQ multiplex PCR, and its TCRdb copy is limited to in-frame clones, with some not included. Of some 30,000 clones detected, 78% appear once; the ten largest clones hold less than 0.95%. This clone has a single count. Antigen unknown.

The specimen was CD4+ T cells sorted from PBMCs after roughly 18-hour stimulation, collected from a patient who received antiretroviral therapy. This clonotype originated in an adult woman with HIV who was CMV-seropositive. The gene calls are TRBV6-5 and TRBJ2-5, with 7 bases matching TRBD1. DNA of the CDR3: TGTGCCAGCAGTAGAAGGGGGCGCGACGCAGAGACCCAGTACTTC. Its protein is CASSRRGRDAETQYF.